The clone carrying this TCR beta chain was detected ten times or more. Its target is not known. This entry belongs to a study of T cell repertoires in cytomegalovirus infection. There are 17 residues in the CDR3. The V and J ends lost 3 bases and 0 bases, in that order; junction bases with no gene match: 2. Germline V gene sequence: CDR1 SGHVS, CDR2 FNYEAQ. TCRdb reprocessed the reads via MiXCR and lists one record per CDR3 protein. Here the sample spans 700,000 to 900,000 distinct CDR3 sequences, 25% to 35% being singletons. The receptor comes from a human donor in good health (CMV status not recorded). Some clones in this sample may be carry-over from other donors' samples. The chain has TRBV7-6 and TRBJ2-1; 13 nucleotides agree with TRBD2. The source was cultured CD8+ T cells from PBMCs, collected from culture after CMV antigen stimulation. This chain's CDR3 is CASSLGLAGSSYNEQFF. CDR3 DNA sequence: TGTGCCAGCAGCTTGGGACTAGCGGGGAGCTCCTACAATGAGCAGTTCTTC.